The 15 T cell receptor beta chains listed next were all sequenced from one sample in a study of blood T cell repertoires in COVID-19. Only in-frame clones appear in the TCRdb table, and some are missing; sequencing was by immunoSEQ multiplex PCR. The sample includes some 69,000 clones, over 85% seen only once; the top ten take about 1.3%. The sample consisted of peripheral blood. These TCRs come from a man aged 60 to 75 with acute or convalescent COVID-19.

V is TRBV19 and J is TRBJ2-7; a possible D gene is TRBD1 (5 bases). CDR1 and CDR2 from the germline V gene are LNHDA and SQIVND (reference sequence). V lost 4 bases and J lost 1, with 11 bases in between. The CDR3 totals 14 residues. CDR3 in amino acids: CASSKDQGSYEQYF. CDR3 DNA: TGTGCCAGTAGTAAAGACCAGGGTTCCTACGAGCAGTACTTC.

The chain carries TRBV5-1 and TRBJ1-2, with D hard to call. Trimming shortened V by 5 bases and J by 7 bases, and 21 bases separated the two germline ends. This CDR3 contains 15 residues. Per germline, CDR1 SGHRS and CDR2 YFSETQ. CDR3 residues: CASRVSTADLFGYTF. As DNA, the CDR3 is TGCGCCAGCAGGGTGAGCACTGCTGACTTGTTTGGCTACACCTTC.

The CDR3 bases are TGTGCCAGCAGTTTTGAGGGATTGGAAGCTTTCTTT. It specifies CASSFEGLEAFF. This chain uses TRBV12-3 or TRBV12-4 with TRBJ1-1; D gene unclear. V shed 3 bases and J shed 8 bases, with 10 bases lying between them. CDR3 length: 12 amino acids.

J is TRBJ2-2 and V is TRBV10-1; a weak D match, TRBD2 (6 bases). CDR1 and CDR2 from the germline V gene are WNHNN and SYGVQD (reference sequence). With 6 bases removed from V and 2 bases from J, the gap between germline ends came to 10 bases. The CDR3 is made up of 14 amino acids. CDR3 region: CASRWRGNTGELFF. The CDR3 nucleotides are TGCGCCAGCAGGTGGCGGGGAAACACCGGGGAGCTGTTTTTT.

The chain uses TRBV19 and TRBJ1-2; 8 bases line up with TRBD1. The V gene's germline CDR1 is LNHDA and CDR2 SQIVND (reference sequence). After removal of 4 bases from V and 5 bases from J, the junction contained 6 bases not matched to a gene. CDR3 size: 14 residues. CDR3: CASSTGQDRYGYTF. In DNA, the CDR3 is TGTGCCAGTAGTACGGGACAGGATCGGTATGGCTACACCTTC.

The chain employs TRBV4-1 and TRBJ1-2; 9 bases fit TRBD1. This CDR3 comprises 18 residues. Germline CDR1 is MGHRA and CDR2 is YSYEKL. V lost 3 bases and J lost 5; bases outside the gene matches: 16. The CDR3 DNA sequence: TGCGCCAGCAGCCACCCCATGGGGGGGACAGGGAAGACTTATGGCTACACCTTC. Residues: CASSHPMGGTGKTYGYTF.

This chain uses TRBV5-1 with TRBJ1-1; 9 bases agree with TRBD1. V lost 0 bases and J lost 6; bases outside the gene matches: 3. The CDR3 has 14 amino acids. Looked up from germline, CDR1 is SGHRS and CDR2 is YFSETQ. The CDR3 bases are TGCGCCAGCAGCTTGGGACAGGGGGTTCCTGAAGCTTTCTTT. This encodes CASSLGQGVPEAFF.

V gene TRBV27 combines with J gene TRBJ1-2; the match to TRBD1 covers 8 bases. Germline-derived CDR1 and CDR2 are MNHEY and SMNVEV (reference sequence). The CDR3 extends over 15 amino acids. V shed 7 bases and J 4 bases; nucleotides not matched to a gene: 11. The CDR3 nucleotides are TGTGCCAGCACTTTGAGTGGACAGGGCCCCTATGGCTACACCTTC. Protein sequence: CASTLSGQGPYGYTF.

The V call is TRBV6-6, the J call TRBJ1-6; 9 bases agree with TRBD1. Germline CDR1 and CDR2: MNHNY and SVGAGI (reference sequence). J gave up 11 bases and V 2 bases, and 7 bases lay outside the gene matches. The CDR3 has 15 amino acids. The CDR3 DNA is TGTGCCAGCAGTTACAAGGGACAGGGTGGTCCACCCCTCCACTTT. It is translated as CASSYKGQGGPPLHF.

The CDR3 is CASSEVDRGSTNYGYTF. As DNA, the CDR3 is TGTGCCAGCAGTGAAGTTGACAGGGGGAGTACAAACTATGGCTACACCTTC. V usage is TRBV2 and J usage is TRBJ1-2; 9 positions agree with TRBD1. The trim removed 1 base at V and 2 bases at J, leaving 8 bases unmatched. This CDR3 is built from 17 residues. Germline V gene lookup returns CDR1 SNHLY and CDR2 FYNNEI.

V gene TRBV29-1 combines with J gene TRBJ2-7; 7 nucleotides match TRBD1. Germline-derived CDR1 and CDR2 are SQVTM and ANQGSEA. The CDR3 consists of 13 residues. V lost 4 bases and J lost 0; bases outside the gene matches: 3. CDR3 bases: TGCAGCGTTGGGTGGGACAGCTCCTACGAGCAGTACTTC. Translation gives CSVGWDSSYEQYF.

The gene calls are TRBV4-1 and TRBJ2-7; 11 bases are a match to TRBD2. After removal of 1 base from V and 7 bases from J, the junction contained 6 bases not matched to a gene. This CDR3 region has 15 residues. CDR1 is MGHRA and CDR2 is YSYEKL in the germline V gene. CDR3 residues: CASSQGPASGGEQYF. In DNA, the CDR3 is TGCGCCAGCAGCCAAGGCCCTGCTAGCGGGGGGGAGCAGTACTTC.

The CDR3 here is CARSLANGMDPGQHNFGVYGYTF. The CDR3 DNA follows: TGTGCCAGAAGCTTAGCCAATGGAATGGACCCGGGACAGCACAACTTCGGGGTCTATGGCTACACCTTC. The V call is TRBV7-5, the J call TRBJ1-2; TRBD1, the D gene given by the table, was not confirmed from the DNA. TRBV7-5 is assigned pseudogene status. The CDR3 is 23 residues long.

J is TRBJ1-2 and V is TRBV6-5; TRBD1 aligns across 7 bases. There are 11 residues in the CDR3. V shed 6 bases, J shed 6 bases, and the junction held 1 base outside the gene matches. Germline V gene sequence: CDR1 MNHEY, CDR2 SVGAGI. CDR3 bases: TGTGCCAGCAGGGACAGGAATGGCTACACCTTC. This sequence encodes CASRDRNGYTF.

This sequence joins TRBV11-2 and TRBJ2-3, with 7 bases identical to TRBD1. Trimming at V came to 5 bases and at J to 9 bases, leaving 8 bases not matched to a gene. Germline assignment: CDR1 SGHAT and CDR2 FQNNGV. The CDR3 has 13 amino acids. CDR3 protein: CASSQSTGATQYF. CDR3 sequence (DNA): TGTGCCAGCAGCCAATCTACAGGGGCGACGCAGTATTTT.